One T cell receptor beta chain is described in this entry. This CDR3 has 16 residues. V shed 4 bases and J shed 11 bases, with 27 bases lying between them. From germline, CDR1 is SGHRS and CDR2 YFSETQ. The sample originates from a study of blood T cell repertoires in COVID-19. Overall study context: Acute and convalescent COVID-19 samples came from the United States, Italy and Spain. In each case, the material was cDNA or gDNA derived from T cells, B-cell-depleted T cells, or PBMCs.

As processed by the authors: How many nucleated cells were present was estimated from reference gene primer amplification. Here immunoSEQ multiplex PCR was the method, and the copy in TCRdb shows in-frame clones only, minus some. Clone size and the V and J calls come from that table; the DNA yielded D and trimming. The sample carries about 170,000 clones, about 83% recorded once. Sequencing used peripheral blood. This receptor was obtained from a man aged 18-30 years with active or convalescent COVID-19. The chain is built from TRBV5-1 and TRBJ1-1; tentative D call: TRBD1 (5 bases). CDR3 DNA: TGCGCCAGCAGCGCTACGTTCGGAGGGGCGCTTTTTAAGGCTTTCTTT. This codes for CASSATFGGALFKAFF.